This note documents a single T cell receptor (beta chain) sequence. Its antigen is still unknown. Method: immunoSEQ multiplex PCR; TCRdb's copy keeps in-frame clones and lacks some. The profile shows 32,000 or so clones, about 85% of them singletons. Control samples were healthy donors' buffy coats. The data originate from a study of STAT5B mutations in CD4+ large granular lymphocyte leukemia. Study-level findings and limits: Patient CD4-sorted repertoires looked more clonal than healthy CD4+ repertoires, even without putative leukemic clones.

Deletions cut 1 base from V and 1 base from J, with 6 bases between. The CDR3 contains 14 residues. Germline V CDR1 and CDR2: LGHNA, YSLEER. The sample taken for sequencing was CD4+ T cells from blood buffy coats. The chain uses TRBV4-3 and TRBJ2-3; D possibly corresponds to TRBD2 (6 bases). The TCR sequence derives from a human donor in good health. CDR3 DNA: TGCGCCAGCAGCCAAGCGGGGGGCACAGATACGCAGTATTTT. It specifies CASSQAGGTDTQYF.